Below are 4 T cell receptor beta chains sequenced from a single sample in a study of cytomegalovirus exposure and HLA in healthy donors. The PCR made use of 60 Vbeta and 13 Jbeta primers. TCRdb keeps only in-frame clones here, not all; method: immunoSEQ multiplex PCR. The table lists about 210,000 clones, about four fifths of them singletons. The sequencing input was PBMCs. Receptors originate from a male donor in good health and CMV-seropositive.

Turning to this clone: Other nucleotide sequences in the sample specify the same CDR3. The chain recombines TRBV7-9 with TRBJ1-3; D gene unclear. The CDR3 consists of 14 residues. Per the germline V gene, CDR1 is SEHNR and CDR2 is FQNEAQ (reference sequence). Trimming shortened V by 5 bases and J by 4 bases, and 12 bases separated the two germline ends. CDR3 DNA sequence: TGTGCCAGCAGCCCGGGGATCTCCGGAAACACCATATATTTT. As protein: CASSPGISGNTIYF.

The CDR3 loop reads CASREQGGNSPLHF. The CDR3, as DNA: TGTGCCAGCAGGGAACAGGGGGGGAATTCACCCCTCCACTTT. The rearrangement links TRBV6-4 to TRBJ1-6; TRBD1 matches 8 bases. The CDR3 totals 14 residues. J was trimmed by 7 bases and V by 6 bases; bases with no gene match: 5. CDR1 MRHNA and CDR2 SNTAGT come from the germline V gene.

V and J are TRBV6-6 and TRBJ2-3, with D tentatively TRBD2 (8 bases). The CDR3 has 16 amino acids. Germline CDR1 reads MNHNY; CDR2 reads SVGAGI (reference sequence). V was trimmed by 6 bases and J by 2 bases, leaving 18 bases between them. CDR3 bases: TGTGCCAGCAGCCCAGGGGGGACTAGGGTCACAGATACGCAGTATTTT. Residues: CASSPGGTRVTDTQYF.

The chain employs TRBV19 and TRBJ2-7, with D perhaps matching TRBD1 (6 bases). CDR1 and CDR2 (germline): LNHDA, SQIVND (reference sequence). The CDR3 length is 17 residues. V shed 4 bases and J shed 2 bases, with 21 bases lying between them. For the CDR3, the DNA is TGTGCCAGTAGTACCGCAAAATGGGGGCAGGGTCCCTACGAGCAGTACTTC. Translating it yields CASSTAKWGQGPYEQYF.